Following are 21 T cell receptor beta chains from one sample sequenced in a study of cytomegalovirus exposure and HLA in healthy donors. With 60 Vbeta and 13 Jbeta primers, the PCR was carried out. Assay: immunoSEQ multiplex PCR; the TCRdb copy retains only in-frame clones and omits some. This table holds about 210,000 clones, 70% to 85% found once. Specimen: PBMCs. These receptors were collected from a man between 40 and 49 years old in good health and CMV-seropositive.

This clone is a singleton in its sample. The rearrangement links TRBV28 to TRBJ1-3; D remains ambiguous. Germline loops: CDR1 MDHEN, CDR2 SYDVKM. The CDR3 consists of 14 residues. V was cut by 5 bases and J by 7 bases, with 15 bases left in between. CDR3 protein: CASSPWHPPNTIYF. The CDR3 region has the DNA TGTGCCAGCAGTCCTTGGCACCCCCCGAACACCATATATTTT.

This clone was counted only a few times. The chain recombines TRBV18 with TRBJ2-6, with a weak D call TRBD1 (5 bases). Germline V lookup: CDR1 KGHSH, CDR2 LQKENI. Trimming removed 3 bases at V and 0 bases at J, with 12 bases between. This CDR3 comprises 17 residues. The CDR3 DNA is TGTGCCAGCTCACCCATAGGGGTACTCTCTGGGGCCAACGTCCTGACTTTC. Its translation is CASSPIGVLSGANVLTF.

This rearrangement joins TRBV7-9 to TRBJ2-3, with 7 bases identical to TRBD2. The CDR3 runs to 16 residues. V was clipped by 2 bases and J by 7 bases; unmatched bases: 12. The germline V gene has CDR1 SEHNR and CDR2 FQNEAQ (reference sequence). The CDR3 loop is CASSLSGTYSRYTQYF. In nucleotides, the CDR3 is TGTGCCAGCAGCTTAAGCGGGACTTATTCACGATATACGCAGTATTTT.

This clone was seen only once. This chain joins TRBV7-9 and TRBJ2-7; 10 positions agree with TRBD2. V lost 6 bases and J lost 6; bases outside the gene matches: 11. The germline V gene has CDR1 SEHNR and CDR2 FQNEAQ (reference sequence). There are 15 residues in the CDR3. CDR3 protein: CASSFPRLAGAEQYF. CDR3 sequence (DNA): TGTGCCAGCAGTTTCCCCCGGCTAGCGGGAGCCGAGCAGTACTTC.

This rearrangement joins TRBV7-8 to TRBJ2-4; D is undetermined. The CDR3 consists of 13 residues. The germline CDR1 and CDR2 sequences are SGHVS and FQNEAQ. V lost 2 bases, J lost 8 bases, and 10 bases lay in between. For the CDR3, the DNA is TGTGCCAGCAGCTTAATCCCACCGGACATTCAGTACTTC. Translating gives CASSLIPPDIQYF.

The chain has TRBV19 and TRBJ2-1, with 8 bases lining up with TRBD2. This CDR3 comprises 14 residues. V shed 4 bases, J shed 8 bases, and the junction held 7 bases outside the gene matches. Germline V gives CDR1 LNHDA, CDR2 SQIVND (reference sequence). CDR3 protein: CASSRTAGDHEQFF. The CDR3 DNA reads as TGTGCCAGTAGTAGAACAGCGGGAGATCATGAGCAGTTCTTC.

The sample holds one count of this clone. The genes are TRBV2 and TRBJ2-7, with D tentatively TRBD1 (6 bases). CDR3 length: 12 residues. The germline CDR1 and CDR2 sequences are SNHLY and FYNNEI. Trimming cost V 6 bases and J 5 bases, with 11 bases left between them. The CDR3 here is CASRPDRNEQYF. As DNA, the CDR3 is TGTGCCAGCAGGCCCGACAGGAACGAGCAGTACTTC.

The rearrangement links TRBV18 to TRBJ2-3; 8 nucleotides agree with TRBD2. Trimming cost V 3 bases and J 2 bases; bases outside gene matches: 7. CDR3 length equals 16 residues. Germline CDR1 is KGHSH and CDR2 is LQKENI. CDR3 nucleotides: TGTGCCAGCTCACCCGGTCTAGCGGGTTTCACAGATACGCAGTATTTT. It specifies CASSPGLAGFTDTQYF.

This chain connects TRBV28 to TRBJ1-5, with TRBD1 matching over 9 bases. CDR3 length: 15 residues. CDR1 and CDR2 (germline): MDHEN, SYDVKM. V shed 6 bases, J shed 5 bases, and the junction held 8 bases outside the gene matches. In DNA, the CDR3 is TGTGCCAGCAGAATGCGCGGGACAGGGTATCAGCCCCAGCATTTT. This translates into CASRMRGTGYQPQHF.

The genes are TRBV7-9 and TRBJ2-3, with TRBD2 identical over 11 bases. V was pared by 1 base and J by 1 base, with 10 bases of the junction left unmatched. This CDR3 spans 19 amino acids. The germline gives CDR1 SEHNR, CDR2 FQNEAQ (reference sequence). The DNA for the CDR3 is TGTGCCAGCAGCTTAGTATTTGAGCTAGCGGGGGGACGCACAGATACGCAGTATTTT. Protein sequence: CASSLVFELAGGRTDTQYF.

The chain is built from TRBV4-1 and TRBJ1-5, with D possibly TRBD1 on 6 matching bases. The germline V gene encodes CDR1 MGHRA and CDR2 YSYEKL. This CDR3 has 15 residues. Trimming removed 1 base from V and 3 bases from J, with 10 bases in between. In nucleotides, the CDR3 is TGCGCCAGCAGCCAAGGAACAGGGTACAATCAGCCCCAGCATTTT. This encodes CASSQGTGYNQPQHF.

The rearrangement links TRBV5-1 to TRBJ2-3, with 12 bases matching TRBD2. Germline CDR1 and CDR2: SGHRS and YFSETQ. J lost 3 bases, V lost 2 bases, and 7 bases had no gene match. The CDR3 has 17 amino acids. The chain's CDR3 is CASSLILAGGPTDTQYF. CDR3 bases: TGCGCCAGCAGCTTAATTCTAGCGGGAGGGCCAACAGATACGCAGTATTTT. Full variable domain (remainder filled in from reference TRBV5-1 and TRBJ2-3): KAGVTQTPRYLIKTRGQQVTLSCSPISGHRSVSWYQQTPGQGLQFLFEYFSETQRNKGNFPGRFSGRQFSNSRSEMNVSTLELGDSALYLCASSLILAGGPTDTQYFGPGTRLTVL.

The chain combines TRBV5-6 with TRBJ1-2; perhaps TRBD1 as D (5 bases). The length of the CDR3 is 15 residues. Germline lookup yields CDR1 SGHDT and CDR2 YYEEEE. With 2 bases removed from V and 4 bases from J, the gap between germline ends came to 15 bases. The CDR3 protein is CASSLPDSGGYGYTF. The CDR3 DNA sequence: TGTGCCAGCAGCTTACCCGACAGCGGGGGCTATGGCTACACCTTC.

The CDR3 DNA reads TGTGCCAGCAGCTTCGGGGGATCGAATGAGCAGTTCTTC. Translated: CASSFGGSNEQFF. This chain links TRBV7-9 with TRBJ2-1, with D perhaps matching TRBD2 (6 bases). The V gene's germline CDR1 is SEHNR and CDR2 FQNEAQ (reference sequence). The ends were cut back, 3 bases at V and 7 bases at J, with 10 bases in the middle. The CDR3 has 13 residues.

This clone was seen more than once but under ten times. The chain's CDR3 is CASSKGLAGAYNEQFF. DNA for the CDR3: TGCGCCAGCAGCAAGGGACTAGCGGGGGCCTACAATGAGCAGTTCTTC. V usage is TRBV5-1 and J usage is TRBJ2-1; 14 bases agree with TRBD2. The CDR3 has 16 amino acids. Germline-derived CDR1 and CDR2 are SGHRS and YFSETQ. Trimming cost V 4 bases and J 2 bases; bases outside gene matches: 2.

The CDR3 sequence is CASSQTGLAGALVETQYF. The CDR3 DNA follows: TGCGCCAGCAGCCAGACCGGACTAGCGGGGGCCCTGGTCGAGACCCAGTACTTC. This chain links TRBV4-1 with TRBJ2-5, with 13 positions matching TRBD2. The trim removed 3 bases at V and 5 bases at J, leaving 12 bases unmatched. CDR3 length equals 18 residues. Per germline, CDR1 MGHRA and CDR2 YSYEKL.

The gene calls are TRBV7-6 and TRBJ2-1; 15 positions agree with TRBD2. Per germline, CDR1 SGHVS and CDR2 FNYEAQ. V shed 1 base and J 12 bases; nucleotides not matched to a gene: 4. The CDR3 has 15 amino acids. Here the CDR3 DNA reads TGTGCCAGCAGCTTAGGGACTAGCGGGAGGGCCGGGCAGTTCTTC. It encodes CASSLGTSGRAGQFF.

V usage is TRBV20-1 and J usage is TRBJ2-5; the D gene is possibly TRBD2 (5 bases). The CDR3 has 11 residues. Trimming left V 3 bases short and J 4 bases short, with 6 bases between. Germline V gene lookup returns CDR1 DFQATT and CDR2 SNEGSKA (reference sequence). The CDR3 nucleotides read TGCAGTGCTAGTGGGAGAGAGACCCAGTACTTC. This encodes CSASGRETQYF.

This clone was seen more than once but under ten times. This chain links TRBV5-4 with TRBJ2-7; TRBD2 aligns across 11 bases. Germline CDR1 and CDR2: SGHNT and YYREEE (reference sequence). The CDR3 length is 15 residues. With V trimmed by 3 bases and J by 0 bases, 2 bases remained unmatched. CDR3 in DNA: TGTGCCAGCAGCTCGGGACTAGCGGCCTCCTACGAGCAGTACTTC. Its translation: CASSSGLAASYEQYF.

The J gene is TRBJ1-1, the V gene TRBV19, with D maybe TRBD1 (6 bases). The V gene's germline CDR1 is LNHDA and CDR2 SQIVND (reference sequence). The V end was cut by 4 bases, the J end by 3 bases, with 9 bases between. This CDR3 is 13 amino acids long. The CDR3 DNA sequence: TGTGCCAGTAGTAACAGGGTTGACACTGAAGCTTTCTTT. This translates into CASSNRVDTEAFF.

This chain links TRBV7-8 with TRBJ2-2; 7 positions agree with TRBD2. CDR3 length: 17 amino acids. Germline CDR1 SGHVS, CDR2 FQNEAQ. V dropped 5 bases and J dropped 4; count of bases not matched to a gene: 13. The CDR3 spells CASSPGGGSVGTGELFF. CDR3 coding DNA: TGTGCCAGCAGCCCTGGGGGAGGGTCGGTAGGCACCGGGGAGCTGTTTTTT.